The rows below give T cell receptor beta chains drawn from one sample of a study of glioma-infiltrating T cells after dendritic cell vaccination. TCRdb's table, derived via immunoSEQ multiplex PCR, lists solely in-frame clones and lacks some. Here the sample spans about 73,000 clones, over 75% being singletons. Sample: blood, taken before dendritic cell vaccination. The receptors here all came from a human donor with glioblastoma. Both conserved end residues are part of each CDR3. D genes are given only for firm matches. Rows may omit the clone size; those that give it use once, few, many or a size class.

j_call: TRBJ2-6; clone_size: NA; d_call: TRBD1; v_call: TRBV15; cdr3_aa: CATSRVGQGANVLTF; cdr3_nt: TGTGCCACCAGCAGAGTGGGACAGGGTGCCAACGTCCTGACTTTC
j_call: TRBJ1-2; clone_size: NA; d_call: TRBD1; v_call: TRBV28; cdr3_aa: CASSSTGGGSYGYTF; cdr3_nt: TGTGCCAGCAGCTCGACAGGGGGCGGTAGCTATGGCTACACCTTC
j_call: TRBJ1-1; clone_size: NA; d_call: NA; v_call: TRBV7-9; cdr3_aa: CASSPEGPNTEAFF; cdr3_nt: TGTGCCAGCAGCCCGGAGGGGCCGAACACTGAAGCTTTCTTT
j_call: TRBJ1-5; clone_size: NA; d_call: TRBD1; v_call: TRBV19; cdr3_aa: CASRPGQVTTYSNQPQHF; cdr3_nt: TGTGCCAGTAGGCCGGGACAGGTAACGACTTATAGCAATCAGCCCCAGCATTTT
j_call: TRBJ2-2; clone_size: NA; d_call: TRBD1; v_call: TRBV6-1; cdr3_aa: CASSEMGRGPGELFF; cdr3_nt: TGTGCCAGCAGTGAAATGGGCAGGGGGCCCGGGGAGCTGTTTTTT
j_call: TRBJ2-3; clone_size: few; d_call: NA; v_call: TRBV6-6; cdr3_aa: CASSYSQGFTDTQYF; cdr3_nt: TGTGCCAGCAGTTACAGTCAGGGGTTCACAGATACGCAGTATTTT
j_call: TRBJ1-1; clone_size: NA; d_call: NA; v_call: TRBV4-1; cdr3_aa: CASSQDFDSMNTEAFF; cdr3_nt: TGCGCCAGCAGCCAAGATTTTGACAGTATGAACACTGAAGCTTTCTTT
j_call: TRBJ1-5; clone_size: NA; d_call: TRBD1; v_call: TRBV19; cdr3_aa: CASSTRHGQGRGNQPQHF; cdr3_nt: TGTGCCAGTAGTACACGCCACGGACAGGGCCGGGGCAATCAGCCCCAGCATTTT
j_call: TRBJ2-5; clone_size: NA; d_call: TRBD1; v_call: TRBV7-6; cdr3_aa: CASSLGGPTTGGRETQYF; cdr3_nt: TGTGCCAGCAGTCTAGGGGGGCCTACGACAGGGGGCAGGGAGACCCAGTACTTC
j_call: TRBJ1-2; clone_size: NA; d_call: NA; v_call: TRBV2; cdr3_aa: CASRTDTTGYTF; cdr3_nt: TGTGCCAGCAGAACGGATACTACAGGCTACACCTTC
j_call: TRBJ1-1; clone_size: NA; d_call: TRBD1; v_call: TRBV28; cdr3_aa: CASRNGQVRVDGTEAFF; cdr3_nt: TGTGCCAGCAGAAACGGACAGGTCCGCGTCGATGGTACTGAAGCTTTCTTT
j_call: TRBJ1-5; clone_size: NA; d_call: TRBD1; v_call: TRBV19; cdr3_aa: CASSIARDRGWSNQPQHF; cdr3_nt: TGTGCCAGTAGTATTGCCCGGGACAGGGGTTGGAGCAATCAGCCCCAGCATTTT
j_call: TRBJ1-1; clone_size: NA; d_call: NA; v_call: TRBV6-6; cdr3_aa: CASSYSGGTEAFF; cdr3_nt: TGTGCCAGCAGTTACTCAGGGGGCACTGAAGCTTTCTTT
j_call: TRBJ1-1; clone_size: NA; d_call: NA; v_call: TRBV6-5; cdr3_aa: CASSSAPGAGDTEAFF; cdr3_nt: TGTGCCAGCAGTTCCGCACCAGGGGCCGGGGACACTGAAGCTTTCTTT
j_call: TRBJ2-2; clone_size: once; d_call: TRBD1; v_call: TRBV29-1; cdr3_aa: CSADGDSNTGELFF; cdr3_nt: TGCAGCGCCGATGGGGACAGCAACACCGGGGAGCTGTTTTTT
j_call: TRBJ1-5; clone_size: NA; d_call: NA; v_call: TRBV15; cdr3_aa: CATSRAEAQPQHF; cdr3_nt: TGTGCCACCAGCAGAGCCGAGGCCCAGCCCCAGCATTTT